This TCR beta chain derives from a study of cytomegalovirus exposure and HLA in healthy donors. The primer mix had 60 Vbeta and 13 Jbeta primers. Data came from immunoSEQ multiplex PCR; TCRdb stores just in-frame clones and leaves some out. The sample consists of some 100,000 clones, roughly four fifths of them appearing once. V lost 0 bases to trimming and J lost 4 bases, with 13 bases between them. The CDR3 runs to 15 residues. The germline V gene has CDR1 LNHDA and CDR2 SQIVND (reference sequence). The clonotype originates from a male donor in good health and CMV-seropositive. The gene calls are TRBV19 and TRBJ2-7, with D maybe TRBD1 (6 bases). The sequencing sample was made of PBMCs. CDR3 DNA: TGTGCCAGTAGTATAGAACAGGGTGGGTCTTACGAGCAGTACTTC. Amino acid sequence: CASSIEQGGSYEQYF.